This T cell receptor beta chain derives from a study of beta chain features in type 1 diabetes. The wider study: Analysis included under 120,000,000 sorted cells drawn from all samples. The study's findings and limits: VDJ junctions from type 1 diabetes patients carried fewer insertions and larger deletions.

With 4 bases removed from V and 5 bases from J, the gap between germline ends came to 15 bases. The CDR3 is 15 amino acids. Germline lookup yields CDR1 SGHRS and CDR2 YFSETQ. In the case of this clone: Its antigen is as yet unknown.

Of the isolated RNA, all was reverse transcribed, and so the sequenced material was expressed TCRB transcripts. Only in-frame clones appear in the TCRdb table, and some are missing; sequencing was by immunoSEQ multiplex PCR. The sample yields 200,000 to 250,000 clones, 25% to 35% seen once. The V and J genes are TRBV5-1 and TRBJ2-2, with a tentative D call TRBD2 (5 bases). Sequenced material: central memory CD4+ T cells from blood. This receptor was identified in a man younger than 40 in good health. The CDR3 here is CASSPDSRGTGELFF. The CDR3 nucleotides are TGCGCCAGCAGCCCGGACTCCCGTGGGACCGGGGAGCTGTTTTTT.